The 27 T cell receptor beta chains presented below share a single source sample, sequenced in a study of CD8 T cells in ankylosing spondylitis. TCRdb analysed the 5' RACE reads with MiXCR anew, one entry per CDR3 protein. Altogether some 130,000 distinct CDR3 sequences are present, approximately 7.3% being singletons, with the ten largest covering over 10%. What was sequenced was blood, either unsorted or a sorted T cell fraction (not recorded which). Receptors were obtained from a female donor with ankylosing spondylitis or in good health (not recorded which).

This clonotype was recorded at least ten times. The chain has TRBV3-1 and TRBJ1-6, with TRBD1 identical over 7 bases. This CDR3 spans 18 amino acids. Germline values: CDR1 LGHDT, CDR2 YNNKEL (reference sequence). V dropped 1 base and J dropped 6; count of bases not matched to a gene: 12. CDR3 bases: TGTGCCAGCAGCCAAGTCCCGATAGAAGGGACAGCTAATTCACCCCTCCACTTT. This encodes CASSQVPIEGTANSPLHF.

This clonotype was seen a single time. This sequence joins TRBV3-1 and TRBJ2-5; D uncertain. Trimming shortened V by 4 bases and J by 5 bases, and 11 bases separated the two germline ends. The CDR3 totals 13 residues. Germline lookup yields CDR1 LGHDT and CDR2 YNNKEL (reference sequence). The CDR3 here is CASSRSDSETQYF. The CDR3 DNA sequence: TGTGCCAGCAGCCGTTCTGATTCCGAGACCCAGTACTTC.

This clonotype appeared many times. V gene TRBV24-1 combines with J gene TRBJ2-3; 8 bases are a match to TRBD2. With 9 bases clipped from V and 2 bases from J, the junction kept 9 bases outside the gene matches. The germline gives CDR1 KGHDR, CDR2 SFDVKD. CDR3 length: 15 amino acids. DNA of the CDR3: TGTGCCACCTGGGATGGCGGGGGGAACACAGATACGCAGTATTTT. Its translation is CATWDGGGNTDTQYF.

This clonotype was counted many times. The V call is TRBV6-5, the J call TRBJ1-6; maybe TRBD1 (6 bases). Trimming shortened V by 2 bases and J by 0 bases, and 17 bases separated the two germline ends. The germline CDR1 and CDR2 sequences are MNHEY and SVGAGI. The CDR3 is 19 amino acids. The CDR3 reads CASSYLGGRRSSYNSPLHF. DNA for the CDR3: TGTGCCAGCAGTTACCTGGGGGGGCGCAGGAGCTCCTATAATTCACCCCTCCACTTT.

This clonotype has only a few counts. The chain recombines TRBV29-1 with TRBJ1-1; no clear D gene. The germline V and J ends were trimmed by 4 bases and 4 bases, with 10 bases remaining between them. The CDR3 loop spans 12 amino acids. Germline V gene lookup returns CDR1 SQVTM and CDR2 ANQGSEA. CDR3 in DNA: TGCAGCGTTGCGGGGTGGGGCACTGAAGCTTTCTTT. The encoded protein is CSVAGWGTEAFF.

This clonotype was recorded many times. The chain carries TRBV25-1 and TRBJ2-1; D might be TRBD1 (6 bases). V was trimmed by 5 bases and J by 0 bases, leaving 8 bases between them. CDR3 size: 14 residues. Germline CDR1 reads MGHDK; CDR2 reads SYGVNS. CDR3 coding DNA: TGTGCCAGCAGTAAACAGGGCTCCTACAATGAGCAGTTCTTC. It is translated as CASSKQGSYNEQFF.

The sample holds many counts of this clonotype. The chain is built from TRBV6-1 and TRBJ1-1, with unresolved D. The CDR3 covers 14 residues. Germline lookup yields CDR1 MNHNS and CDR2 SASEGT. Trimming removed 7 bases from V and 3 bases from J, with 15 bases in between. The CDR3 loop is CASTPRARYTEAFF. For the CDR3, the DNA is TGTGCCAGCACCCCGAGGGCTCGGTACACTGAAGCTTTCTTT.

This clonotype was observed a handful of times. This may stem from a read error, because a much larger clone lies one nucleotide away. This sequence joins TRBV12-3 or TRBV12-4 and TRBJ1-6; D unresolved. V gave up 10 bases and J gave up 0 bases, with 22 bases separating them. The CDR3 covers 18 residues. CDR3 sequence reads: CAISPTRPGSSYNSPLHF. For the CDR3, the DNA is TGTGCCATCAGCCCAACCCGGCCGGGGAGCTCCTATAATTCACCCCTCCACTTT.

This clonotype was seen repeatedly, ten times or more. The chain combines TRBV5-1 with TRBJ2-7; D possibly corresponds to TRBD1 (6 bases). The CDR3 has 14 residues. Trimming took 4 bases from V and 7 from J, leaving 18 bases between them. The germline V gene encodes CDR1 SGHRS and CDR2 YFSETQ. CDR3 DNA: TGCGCCAGCAGCGGGTCCCCGGGACACCAAGAGCAGTACTTC. Encoded protein: CASSGSPGHQEQYF.

This clonotype was seen at least ten times. The chain carries TRBV30 and TRBJ1-1; D is ambiguous. The CDR3 loop spans 14 amino acids. V dropped 4 bases and J dropped 3 bases, with 15 bases sitting between them. Germline values: CDR1 GTSNPN, CDR2 SVGIG (reference sequence). CDR3 in DNA: TGTGCCTGGACCCCCACGTCGTGGGACACTGAAGCTTTCTTT. This codes for CAWTPTSWDTEAFF.

This clonotype has a count of ten or more. The V call is TRBV5-1, the J call TRBJ1-1, with D uncertain. CDR3 length equals 15 residues. V was shortened by 4 bases and J by 1 base, with 14 bases between the two germline ends. The germline V gene encodes CDR1 SGHRS and CDR2 YFSETQ. The CDR3 sequence: CASSDTSFSNTEAFF. In DNA, the CDR3 is TGCGCCAGCAGCGACACAAGTTTTTCGAACACTGAAGCTTTCTTT.

This clonotype has ten or more counts. V is TRBV27 and J is TRBJ2-7, with 7 bases matching TRBD1. The CDR3 extends over 15 amino acids. CDR1 MNHEY and CDR2 SMNVEV come from the germline V gene (reference sequence). V was clipped by 4 bases and J by 2 bases; unmatched bases: 8. The CDR3 is CASSSRGLQPYEQYF. As DNA, the CDR3 is TGTGCCAGCAGTTCGAGGGGGCTGCAGCCCTACGAGCAGTACTTC.

In its sample, this clonotype was seen many times. This chain connects TRBV14 to TRBJ1-4; D perhaps matches TRBD1 (5 bases). In germline, CDR1 is SGHDN, CDR2 FVKESK. The CDR3 extends over 18 amino acids. Trimming pared 1 base from V and 0 bases from J, leaving 15 bases between. CDR3: CASSQVDSRHATNEKLFF. The CDR3 DNA is TGTGCCAGCAGCCAAGTCGACAGCAGACATGCAACTAATGAAAAACTGTTTTTT.

This clonotype was seen ten or more times. The chain is built from TRBV5-1 and TRBJ1-1; D uncertain. The CDR3 runs 14 residues. CDR1 and CDR2 (germline): SGHRS, YFSETQ. V was cut by 5 bases and J by 1 base, with 12 bases left in between. CDR3 loop: CASRHGGENTEAFF. The DNA of the CDR3 is TGCGCCAGCAGACACGGTGGGGAGAACACTGAAGCTTTCTTT.

This clonotype was observed at least ten times. V usage is TRBV30 and J usage is TRBJ1-1; the match to TRBD1 covers 7 bases. J was trimmed by 7 bases and V by 6 bases; bases with no gene match: 8. CDR1 is GTSNPN, CDR2 SVGIG, per germline (reference sequence). The CDR3 consists of 12 residues. DNA for the CDR3: TGTGCCTGTAGACAGGGAACTGTTGAAGCTTTCTTT. This sequence encodes CACRQGTVEAFF. Drawing the rest from reference TRBV30 and TRBJ1-1, the complete variable domain is SQTIHQWPATLVQPVGSPLSLECTVEGTSNPNLYWYRQAAGRGLQLLFYSVGIGQISSEVPQNLSASRPQDRQFILSSKKLLLSDSGFYLCACRQGTVEAFFGQGTRLTVV.

This clonotype occurred many times. The rearrangement uses TRBV12-3 or TRBV12-4 and TRBJ2-1, with D perhaps assigned TRBD1 or TRBD2 (5 bases each). V lost 8 bases and J lost 0, with 11 bases in between. The CDR3 is made up of 14 amino acids. The CDR3 loop reads CASFPGSSYNEQFF. CDR3 in DNA: TGTGCCAGCTTTCCAGGGAGCTCCTACAATGAGCAGTTCTTC.

This clonotype was observed at least ten times. The J gene is TRBJ1-4, the V gene TRBV7-3, with D uncertain. Germline V gives CDR1 SGHTA, CDR2 FQGTGA. The V gene lost 3 bases and the J gene lost 5 bases, with 10 bases spanning the gap. The CDR3 is made up of 14 amino acids. The CDR3, as DNA: TGTGCCAGCAGCTTGGGTCCGGGAAATGAAAAACTGTTTTTT. Amino acids: CASSLGPGNEKLFF.

This clonotype has ten or more counts. CDR3 in DNA: TGCGCCAGCAGCGCCGGGACAGGGTTAACTGAAGCTTTCTTT. It encodes CASSAGTGLTEAFF. This sequence joins TRBV5-1 and TRBJ1-1; 9 bases are a match to TRBD1. Germline CDR1 and CDR2: SGHRS and YFSETQ. J was trimmed by 5 bases and V by 4 bases; bases with no gene match: 6. The CDR3 totals 14 residues.

This clonotype was recorded at least ten times. The chain links TRBV11-2 to TRBJ1-2; D unclear. The germline V gene has CDR1 SGHAT and CDR2 FQNNGV. V lost 5 bases and J 7 bases, leaving 14 bases between the germline ends. The CDR3 has 13 residues. The CDR3 region is CASSRLGLSGYTF. CDR3 DNA: TGTGCCAGCAGCCGATTGGGATTGTCTGGCTACACCTTC.

This clonotype came up many times. The gene calls are TRBV5-1 and TRBJ2-1; 9 nucleotides match TRBD1. Germline loops: CDR1 SGHRS, CDR2 YFSETQ. V lost 4 bases to trimming and J lost 8 bases; unmatched junction nucleotides: 10. The CDR3 consists of 15 residues. CDR3 amino acids: CASSDRDRVRDEQFF. The CDR3 DNA sequence: TGCGCCAGCAGCGACCGGGACAGGGTGAGGGATGAGCAGTTCTTC.

This clonotype was picked up many times. The chain couples TRBV20-1 to TRBJ2-5; D gene uncertain. Trimming removed 7 bases at V and 2 bases at J, with 8 bases between. This CDR3 is built from 11 residues. Germline loops: CDR1 DFQATT, CDR2 SNEGSKA (reference sequence). CDR3 DNA sequence: TGCAGTGAAGCCGGACAAGAGACCCAGTACTTC. This codes for CSEAGQETQYF.

This clonotype was recorded many times. This CDR3 is CSASGTSGGAGETQYF. DNA for the CDR3: TGCAGTGCTTCGGGGACTAGCGGGGGGGCCGGGGAGACCCAGTACTTC. The chain recombines TRBV20-1 with TRBJ2-5, with 16 bases matching TRBD2. Germline lookup yields CDR1 DFQATT and CDR2 SNEGSKA (reference sequence). This CDR3 has 16 amino acids. J lost 5 bases, V lost 5 bases, and 8 bases had no gene match.

This clonotype has ten or more counts. The V and J genes are TRBV25-1 and TRBJ2-2; TRBD1 matches 7 bases. Looked up from germline, CDR1 is MGHDK and CDR2 is SYGVNS. With 3 bases clipped from V and 4 bases from J, the junction kept 8 bases outside the gene matches. The CDR3 runs 16 residues. The CDR3 DNA is TGTGCCAGCAGTGATACCGACAGGGATCGCACCGGGGAGCTGTTTTTT. Protein sequence: CASSDTDRDRTGELFF.

J is TRBJ2-3 and V is TRBV7-9; D is unclear. The V gene lost 1 base and the J gene lost 0 bases, with 8 bases spanning the gap. The length of the CDR3 is 15 residues. Germline CDR1 and CDR2: SEHNR and FQNEAQ (reference sequence). The CDR3 coding sequence is TGTGCCAGCAGCTTAGGCCCGGCCAGCACAGATACGCAGTATTTT. It encodes CASSLGPASTDTQYF.

This clonotype was seen at least ten times. J is TRBJ1-2 and V is TRBV9, with TRBD1 as a possible D gene (6 bases). CDR1 and CDR2 (germline): SGDLS, YYNGEE. The CDR3 sequence is 14 residues long. The V gene lost 3 bases and the J gene lost 3 bases, with 12 bases spanning the gap. The CDR3 sequence is CASSATGSDYGYTF. The CDR3 DNA is TGTGCCAGCAGCGCCACAGGGTCGGACTATGGCTACACCTTC.

This clonotype was recorded many times. The chain joins TRBV7-2 to TRBJ2-1; 7 nucleotides agree with TRBD2. The CDR3 is made up of 12 amino acids. V shed 5 bases and J 8 bases; nucleotides not matched to a gene: 3. From germline, CDR1 is SGHTA and CDR2 FQGNSA. The chain's CDR3 is CASSGGEYEQFF. CDR3 nucleotide sequence: TGTGCCAGCAGCGGGGGGGAATATGAGCAGTTCTTC.

At least ten counts were recorded for this clonotype. The chain joins TRBV20-1 to TRBJ1-5, with TRBD1 matching over 7 bases. This CDR3 region has 14 residues. CDR1 and CDR2 (germline): DFQATT, SNEGSKA (reference sequence). Trimming at V came to 5 bases and at J to 0 bases, leaving 4 bases not matched to a gene. CDR3 loop: CSAVDRVSNQPQHF. The CDR3 coding sequence is TGCAGTGCTGTAGACAGGGTTAGCAATCAGCCCCAGCATTTT.